This TCR beta chain was documented in a study of T cell responses to AZD1222 COVID-19 vaccine. Overall study results and limits: CD4 TCRs linked to vaccination spanned spike, dominating at 160-218 and 743-854. Variant regions that are unmutated are reportedly the target of nearly half of spike-specific TCRs. White British people made up most donors, females outnumbered males, and clonal diversity was possibly underestimated. Spike-specific TCR breadth and depth both grew after two AZD1222 doses.

Sequencing used immunoSEQ multiplex PCR; TCRdb keeps in-frame clones, though not all of them. Of 150,000 or so clones in the sample, 85% to 95% were seen once. Comments on this clone: Its antigen is as yet unknown.

This specimen consisted of peripheral blood, obtained on day 0 of AZD1222 vaccination. The TCR comes from an adult in good health.

For the CDR3, the DNA is TGTGCCTGGAGTGGTTTAGGACTAGCGGGGGGCCCGAGCACAGATACGCAGTATTTT. This sequence encodes CAWSGLGLAGGPSTDTQYF. V gene TRBV30 combines with J gene TRBJ2-3; 14 bases align to TRBD2. Germline CDR1 reads GTSNPN; CDR2 reads SVGIG (reference sequence). The CDR3 has 19 amino acids. V trimming: 1 base; J trimming: 0 bases; junction bases outside the gene matches: 9. The full variable domain, with the rest looked up from reference TRBV30 and TRBJ2-3, is SQTIHQWPATLVQPVGSPLSLECTVEGTSNPNLYWYRQAAGRGLQLLFYSVGIGQISSEVPQNLSASRPQDRQFILSSKKLLLSDSGFYLCAWSGLGLAGGPSTDTQYFGPGTRLTVL.